Described below is a single T cell receptor (beta chain) sequence and its context. The antigen remains undetermined. Germline V CDR1 and CDR2: SNHLY, FYNNEI. Trimming at V came to 2 bases and at J to 0 bases, leaving 0 bases not matched to a gene. The CDR3 has 14 amino acids. The PCR had 60 Vbeta and 13 Jbeta primers. The table came from immunoSEQ multiplex PCR; TCRdb's copy has only in-frame clones and leaves some out. The table lists approximately 130,000 clones, roughly 83% of them singletons. This specimen belongs to a study of cytomegalovirus exposure and HLA in healthy donors. Overall study findings and caveats: Diagnosis of cytomegalovirus status made by the classifier reportedly showed high specificity and sensitivity. Exclusion as indistinguishable affected some V segments, including TRBV6-2 and TRBV6-3. The study flagged 150 to 200 TCR beta chains as cytomegalovirus-associated. In a later analysis, an Asian-associated ancestry cluster reportedly showed fewer N-insertions than the approximately 640-donor mean.

Sequencing was performed on PBMCs. The chain employs TRBV2 and TRBJ2-7; 8 bases align to TRBD2. The receptor was derived from a girl aged 2 to 9 in good health and CMV-seronegative. DNA of the CDR3: TGTGCCAGCAGTGAACTAGCGGGCTCCTACGAGCAGTACTTC. It is translated as CASSELAGSYEQYF.